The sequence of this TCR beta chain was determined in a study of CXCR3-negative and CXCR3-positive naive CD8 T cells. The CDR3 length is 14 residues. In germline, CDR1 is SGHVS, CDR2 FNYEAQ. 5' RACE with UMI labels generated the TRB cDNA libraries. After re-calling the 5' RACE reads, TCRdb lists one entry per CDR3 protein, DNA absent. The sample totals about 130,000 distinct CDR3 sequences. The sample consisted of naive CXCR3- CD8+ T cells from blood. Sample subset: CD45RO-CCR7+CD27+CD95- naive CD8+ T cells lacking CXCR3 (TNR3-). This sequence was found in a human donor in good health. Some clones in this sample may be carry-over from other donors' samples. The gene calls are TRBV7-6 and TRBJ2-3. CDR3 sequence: CASSPNPYTDTQYF.